The clone carrying this T cell receptor beta chain was seen a handful of times. What it binds is unknown. This sample was included in a study of T cells after yellow fever vaccination. For TCR, cDNA came from 5'RACE template switching, which added a universal primer site and UMIs. In TCRdb, the 5' RACE reads were re-called with MiXCR into one record per CDR3 protein. This sample carries about 320,000 distinct CDR3 sequences, around 11% of them seen once, and the ten largest clones take approximately 3%. General observations from the study: Abundant clonotypes from the bulk population could get into FACS-sorted repertoires as contaminants. Overall, a small share of clonotypes was seen in both CD4 and CD8 compartments. A large majority of primary-vaccination clones showed up again after the booster (96% CD4, 75% to 90% CD8).

CDR1 SGHRS and CDR2 YFSETQ come from the germline V gene. The CDR3 loop spans 14 amino acids. The ends lost 4 bases at V and 3 bases at J; junction bases unmatched: 6. The sequence was obtained from a man between 18 and 29 years old who received the YFV17D yellow fever vaccine. Source: CD4+ T cells sorted from PBMCs, taken 45 days after the yellow fever booster vaccination. The chain has TRBV5-1 and TRBJ2-5, with 7 positions matching TRBD2. In DNA form, the CDR3 reads TGCGCCAGCAGCCCTAAAAGCGGGGAAGAGACCCAGTACTTC. Encoded protein: CASSPKSGEETQYF. Supplemented by reference TRBV5-1 and TRBJ2-5, the full variable domain reads KAGVTQTPRYLIKTRGQQVTLSCSPISGHRSVSWYQQTPGQGLQFLFEYFSETQRNKGNFPGRFSGRQFSNSRSEMNVSTLELGDSALYLCASSPKSGEETQYFGPGTRLLVL.